This record looks at one TCR beta chain sequence and its context. Its antigen remains unknown. Compared with germline, one end of the junction differs, possibly owing to a read error. This PCR relied on a set of 60 Vbeta primers and 13 Jbeta primers. The repertoire was sequenced with immunoSEQ multiplex PCR; TCRdb's copy has only in-frame clones and lacks some. The profile shows 150,000 to 180,000 clones, more than 75% of them singletons. These data are taken from a study of cytomegalovirus exposure and HLA in healthy donors. The study, taken as a whole, reports: Later examination showed HLA-associated TCR beta chains had greater clonal expansion than equally common others.

In germline, CDR1 is ENHRY, CDR2 SYGVKD. The CDR3 is 15 residues long. The sample comprised PBMCs. The chain joins TRBV10-3 to TRBJ2-7; 10 nucleotides line up with TRBD2. This clonotype was obtained from a woman aged 40 to 50 in good health and CMV-seropositive. CDR3 region: CAIGDASGRGYEQYF. The CDR3 DNA follows: TGTGCCATCGGTGATGCCAGCGGGAGGGGATACGAGCAGTACTTC.